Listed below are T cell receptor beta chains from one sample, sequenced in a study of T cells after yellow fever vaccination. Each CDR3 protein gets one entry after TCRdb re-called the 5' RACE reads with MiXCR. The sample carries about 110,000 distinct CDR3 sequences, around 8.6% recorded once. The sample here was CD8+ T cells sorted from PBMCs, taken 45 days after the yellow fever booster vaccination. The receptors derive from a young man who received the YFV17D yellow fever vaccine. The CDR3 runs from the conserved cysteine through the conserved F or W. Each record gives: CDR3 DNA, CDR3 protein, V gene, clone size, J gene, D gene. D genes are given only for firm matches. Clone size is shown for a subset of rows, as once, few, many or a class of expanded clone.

cdr3_nt: TGTGCCACCGCGACTAGCAGCAATGAGCAGTTCTTC; cdr3_aa: CATATSSNEQFF; v_call: TRBV24-1; clone_size: many; j_call: TRBJ2-1; d_call: TRBD2
cdr3_nt: TGTGCCAGCAGTTTTCGCTTGGATGGAGGAGAGACCCAGTACTTC; cdr3_aa: CASSFRLDGGETQYF; v_call: TRBV12-3/TRBV12-4; clone_size: many; j_call: TRBJ2-5; d_call: .
cdr3_nt: TGTGCCAGCATTCCTTCGGGTGGGGAGACCCAGTACTTC; cdr3_aa: CASIPSGGETQYF; v_call: TRBV7-6; clone_size: many; j_call: TRBJ2-5; d_call: .
cdr3_nt: TGTGCCACCAGTGATTTAAGCGGGGCAGGAGATACGCAGTATTTT; cdr3_aa: CATSDLSGAGDTQYF; v_call: TRBV24-1; clone_size: few; j_call: TRBJ2-3; d_call: TRBD2
cdr3_nt: TGTGCCAGCAGCACGCCCACCCTTGGACCCTACTACAATGAGCAGTTCTTC; cdr3_aa: CASSTPTLGPYYNEQFF; v_call: TRBV7-9; clone_size: few; j_call: TRBJ2-1; d_call: .
cdr3_nt: TGTGCCAGCGGCATAGAAGGGAATGAGCAGTTCTTC; cdr3_aa: CASGIEGNEQFF; v_call: TRBV12-3/TRBV12-4; clone_size: many; j_call: TRBJ2-1; d_call: .
cdr3_nt: TGTGCCAGCAGCTTCCAAGCGGGGGCGGAGTACGAGCAGTACTTC; cdr3_aa: CASSFQAGAEYEQYF; v_call: TRBV7-6; clone_size: many; j_call: TRBJ2-7; d_call: TRBD2
cdr3_nt: TGTGCCAGCCCCCCCAGGGAGCGGGAGGAGTCAGATACGCAGTATTTT; cdr3_aa: CASPPREREESDTQYF; v_call: TRBV7-9; clone_size: few; j_call: TRBJ2-3; d_call: TRBD2
cdr3_nt: TGCGCCAGCAGCTTGGTGGAGGCCCCTCACACCGGGGAGCTGTTTTTT; cdr3_aa: CASSLVEAPHTGELFF; v_call: TRBV5-1; clone_size: many; j_call: TRBJ2-2; d_call: .
cdr3_nt: TGTGCCAGCAGGTTCAGCGGGAGCTACAATGAGCAGTTCTTC; cdr3_aa: CASRFSGSYNEQFF; v_call: TRBV7-2; clone_size: many; j_call: TRBJ2-1; d_call: TRBD2
cdr3_nt: TGTGCCAGCAGTGATAGGGGAATCTACGAGCAGTACTTC; cdr3_aa: CASSDRGIYEQYF; v_call: TRBV25-1; clone_size: many; j_call: TRBJ2-7; d_call: .
cdr3_nt: TGTGCCACCACGCCCGGGACAGGACGTGGCGAGCAGTACTTC; cdr3_aa: CATTPGTGRGEQYF; v_call: TRBV6-1; clone_size: many; j_call: TRBJ2-7; d_call: TRBD1
cdr3_nt: TGTGCCATCAGTGAGTCGGCAGGGGCGTTGGACAATGAGCAGTTCTTC; cdr3_aa: CAISESAGALDNEQFF; v_call: TRBV10-3; clone_size: many; j_call: TRBJ2-1; d_call: .
cdr3_nt: TGTGCCAGCAGCTTAAGAGGATGGAGAGGCGACGAGCAGTACTTC; cdr3_aa: CASSLRGWRGDEQYF; v_call: TRBV5-6; clone_size: .; j_call: TRBJ2-7; d_call: .
cdr3_nt: TGCGCCAGCAGCCAAGACACGATGTATCAGCCCCAGCATTTT; cdr3_aa: CASSQDTMYQPQHF; v_call: TRBV4-3; clone_size: many; j_call: TRBJ1-5; d_call: .
cdr3_nt: TGTGCCAGCAGTTTATGGGAGGGTACTGAAGCTTTCTTT; cdr3_aa: CASSLWEGTEAFF; v_call: TRBV12-3/TRBV12-4; clone_size: many; j_call: TRBJ1-1; d_call: .
cdr3_nt: TGTGCCAGCAGCTTAAACGGCCAGGGGGCCACCGAGCAGTACTTC; cdr3_aa: CASSLNGQGATEQYF; v_call: TRBV7-9; clone_size: many; j_call: TRBJ2-7; d_call: TRBD1
cdr3_nt: TGTGCCAGCAGCTTGACGGAGAACACTGAAGCTTTCTTT; cdr3_aa: CASSLTENTEAFF; v_call: TRBV5-6; clone_size: many; j_call: TRBJ1-1; d_call: .
cdr3_nt: TGTGCCAGCATGCAGGGACAAGAGACCCAGTACTTC; cdr3_aa: CASMQGQETQYF; v_call: TRBV25-1; clone_size: many; j_call: TRBJ2-5; d_call: .
cdr3_nt: TGTGCCAGCAAATTAGCGGGCTCCTACAATGAGCAGTTCTTC; cdr3_aa: CASKLAGSYNEQFF; v_call: TRBV6-1; clone_size: many; j_call: TRBJ2-1; d_call: TRBD2
cdr3_nt: TGTGCTAGCGGGGGGAGCTCCTACAATGAGCAGTTCTTC; cdr3_aa: CASGGSSYNEQFF; v_call: TRBV7-7; clone_size: many; j_call: TRBJ2-1; d_call: TRBD2
cdr3_nt: TGCAGCTTCATTTTGGGTGGTCAGGGGGAGTTAAGTATCCGCTCTGGGGCCAACGTCCTGACTTTC; cdr3_aa: CSFILGGQGELSIRSGANVLTF; v_call: TRBV29-1; clone_size: .; j_call: TRBJ2-6; d_call: TRBD1
cdr3_nt: TGTGCCAGCAGTTCCCGCCTAAACTCTGGGGCCAACGTCCTGACTTTC; cdr3_aa: CASSSRLNSGANVLTF; v_call: TRBV27; clone_size: .; j_call: TRBJ2-6; d_call: .
cdr3_nt: TGCGCCAGCAGCCACCCCGGCCGGGAGCAGTTCTTC; cdr3_aa: CASSHPGREQFF; v_call: TRBV4-1; clone_size: .; j_call: TRBJ2-1; d_call: .
cdr3_nt: TGTGCCAGCAGAGTAGCGGGAGGGCCAGGTGAGCAGTTCTTC; cdr3_aa: CASRVAGGPGEQFF; v_call: TRBV27; clone_size: many; j_call: TRBJ2-1; d_call: TRBD2
cdr3_nt: TGTGCCAGGGGCCCCGGGATCCTCTGTGAAGCTTTCTTT; cdr3_aa: CARGPGILCEAFF; v_call: TRBV5-5; clone_size: .; j_call: TRBJ1-1; d_call: .
cdr3_nt: TGTGCCAGCAGTTACAGGGGTATGAACACTGAAGCTTTCTTT; cdr3_aa: CASSYRGMNTEAFF; v_call: TRBV6-5; clone_size: many; j_call: TRBJ1-1; d_call: .
cdr3_nt: TGTGCCAGCAGTTTAGGGGGCGGGACCCTCCGCGAGCAGTACTTC; cdr3_aa: CASSLGGGTLREQYF; v_call: TRBV12-3/TRBV12-4; clone_size: many; j_call: TRBJ2-7; d_call: .
cdr3_nt: TGTGCCAGCAGCTCAACCGGGACAGGGCCGCACAATGAGCAGTTCTTC; cdr3_aa: CASSSTGTGPHNEQFF; v_call: TRBV7-6; clone_size: many; j_call: TRBJ2-1; d_call: TRBD1
cdr3_nt: TGTGCCAGCAGCCATGCGTACCGGGGGCAAGAGACCCAGTACTTC; cdr3_aa: CASSHAYRGQETQYF; v_call: TRBV7-9; clone_size: many; j_call: TRBJ2-5; d_call: .
cdr3_nt: TGTGCCAGTACCATGGGGGGGGACAATGAGCAGTTCTTC; cdr3_aa: CASTMGGDNEQFF; v_call: TRBV19; clone_size: few; j_call: TRBJ2-1; d_call: TRBD2
cdr3_nt: TGCAGTGCTAGAGATCCTCTGGGAATCCTGCAGCAGTACTTC; cdr3_aa: CSARDPLGILQQYF; v_call: TRBV20-1; clone_size: many; j_call: TRBJ2-7; d_call: .
cdr3_nt: TGTGCCAGCCTGGGACAGTACTACGAGCAGTACTTC; cdr3_aa: CASLGQYYEQYF; v_call: TRBV2; clone_size: many; j_call: TRBJ2-7; d_call: TRBD1
cdr3_nt: TGTGCCAGCAGCCCCGGACAGGGAAGAGAAAATGAGCAGTTCTTC; cdr3_aa: CASSPGQGRENEQFF; v_call: TRBV7-2; clone_size: many; j_call: TRBJ2-1; d_call: TRBD1
cdr3_nt: TGTGCCAGCGGGTATGAAAAACTGTTTTTT; cdr3_aa: CASGYEKLFF; v_call: TRBV6-2/TRBV6-3; clone_size: many; j_call: TRBJ1-4; d_call: .
cdr3_nt: TGTGCCAGCAGCTTAGCGCAGACAGTGTTGGACAATCAGCCCCAGCATTTT; cdr3_aa: CASSLAQTVLDNQPQHF; v_call: TRBV7-8; clone_size: few; j_call: TRBJ1-5; d_call: .
cdr3_nt: TGCGCCAGCAGCCAGGCTACCGGGGCTTACGAGCAGTACTTC; cdr3_aa: CASSQATGAYEQYF; v_call: TRBV4-1; clone_size: many; j_call: TRBJ2-7; d_call: .
cdr3_nt: TGTGCCAGTAGTATTGGGACTACGCCCTACGAGCAGTACTTC; cdr3_aa: CASSIGTTPYEQYF; v_call: TRBV19; clone_size: few; j_call: TRBJ2-7; d_call: TRBD2
cdr3_nt: TGTGCCAGCAGTTACTCGAATATATACTCGACTGAAGCTTTCTTT; cdr3_aa: CASSYSNIYSTEAFF; v_call: TRBV6-2/TRBV6-3; clone_size: many; j_call: TRBJ1-1; d_call: .
cdr3_nt: TGTGCCAGCACCCAGACAGGGACCTACAATGAGCAGTTCTTC; cdr3_aa: CASTQTGTYNEQFF; v_call: TRBV6-1; clone_size: few; j_call: TRBJ2-1; d_call: TRBD1